This TCR beta chain comes out of a study of radiation and T cells in renal cell carcinoma. CDR3 length: 14 amino acids. Germline assignment: CDR1 LNHDA and CDR2 SQIVND (reference sequence). V dropped 6 bases and J dropped 0 bases, with 12 bases sitting between them. In this sample, this clone turned up once. Treatment given: treatment-naive control, cytoreductive nephrectomy. Sequenced by immunoSEQ multiplex PCR; TCRdb stores in-frame clones only, minus some. The sample has 7,200 or so clones; approximately 64% are singletons. The sequence was obtained from a woman aged 70-85 years with renal cell carcinoma. Sequenced here: tumor tissue, sampled from a patient whose treatment was nephrectomy without radiotherapy. V and J are TRBV19 and TRBJ2-7; D unclear. DNA for the CDR3: TGTGCCAGTAGGCCTAGAAGGAGCTCCTACGAGCAGTACTTC. Its protein is CASRPRRSSYEQYF.